This TCR beta chain was identified during a study of blood T cell repertoires in COVID-19. Study details: Samples came from the United States, Italy and Spain, spanning acute and convalescent COVID-19. T cells, B-cell-depleted T cells, or PBMCs provided the cDNA or gDNA that served as material.

In the source study's methods: Estimated nucleated cell counts came from reference gene primer amplification. Here immunoSEQ multiplex PCR was the method, and the copy in TCRdb shows in-frame clones only, minus some. V, J and clone size derive from that table, while D and trimming were established from the DNA sequence. The sample lists about 260,000 clones, 70% to 90% occurring once. Per germline, CDR1 ENHRY and CDR2 SYGVKD. This CDR3 comprises 12 residues. Trimming stripped 6 bases from V and 1 base from J, with 6 bases between. Sequenced sample: peripheral blood. The J gene is TRBJ1-1, the V gene TRBV10-3; D is unresolved. The TCR comes from a woman aged 40 to 50 with acute or convalescent COVID-19. This CDR3 reads CAIRRPNTEAFF. Written as DNA, the CDR3 is TGTGCCATCAGGCGGCCGAACACTGAAGCTTTCTTT.